The 30 T cell receptor beta chains listed next were all sequenced from one sample in a study of OX40 agonist ivuxolimab in advanced cancers. Sequencing was performed with immunoSEQ multiplex PCR; in TCRdb, only in-frame clones are kept and a portion is missing. The data show about 24,000 clones, just over 90% seen once. The sequenced sample was CD4+ or CD8+ T cells sorted from blood, obtained in a trial of the OX40 agonist ivuxolimab. The receptors were sampled from an adult with an advanced solid tumor such as melanoma, head and neck, liver or kidney cancer.

This clone was detected only a few times. The chain combines TRBV29-1 with TRBJ1-1, with D hard to call. Germline V gene lookup returns CDR1 SQVTM and CDR2 ANQGSEA. This CDR3 spans 12 amino acids. The V end lost 4 bases, the J end lost 0 bases, and 6 bases lay between the germline ends. Written as DNA, the CDR3 is TGCAGCGTTGGCCAGATGAACACTGAAGCTTTCTTT. Its protein is CSVGQMNTEAFF.

On this clone: A junction boundary mismatches the germline segment, possibly from a read error. V usage is TRBV5-5 and J usage is TRBJ1-2; D is possibly TRBD1 (6 bases). Germline CDR1 is SGHKS and CDR2 is YYEKEE (reference sequence). The CDR3 has 15 amino acids. This CDR3 is CASSQDSSRGYGYTF. CDR3 sequence (DNA): TGCGCCAGCAGCCAAGATTCATCCAGGGGCTATGGCTACACCTTC.

This chain joins TRBV9 and TRBJ1-1; 7 bases are shared with TRBD1. The CDR3 has 15 amino acids. CDR1 is SGDLS, CDR2 YYNGEE, per germline. J gave up 5 bases and V 2 bases, and 9 bases lay outside the gene matches. This CDR3 is CASSVSQRGPTEAFF. CDR3 bases: TGTGCCAGCAGCGTCTCCCAAAGGGGGCCAACTGAAGCTTTCTTT.

The chain couples TRBV9 to TRBJ2-7, with 9 bases that match TRBD1. This CDR3 has 14 amino acids. Germline CDR1 and CDR2: SGDLS and YYNGEE. V was clipped by 4 bases and J by 3 bases; unmatched bases: 5. CDR3 amino acids: CASSPGTGLYEQYF. The CDR3 bases are TGTGCCAGCAGCCCTGGGACAGGGCTCTACGAGCAGTACTTC.

The rearrangement uses TRBV19 and TRBJ2-3; 10 positions agree with TRBD1. This CDR3 has 15 residues. The junction had 3 bases not matched to a gene; V was cut back by 5 bases and J by 1 base. The germline V gene encodes CDR1 LNHDA and CDR2 SQIVND (reference sequence). This CDR3 is CASSGGQGRTDTQYF. In DNA form, the CDR3 reads TGTGCCAGTAGTGGGGGACAGGGGCGCACAGATACGCAGTATTTT.

V gene TRBV6-1 combines with J gene TRBJ1-4; TRBD1 matches 8 bases. Germline lookup yields CDR1 MNHNS and CDR2 SASEGT. The CDR3 is made up of 15 amino acids. V dropped 6 bases and J dropped 4; count of bases not matched to a gene: 7. The CDR3 spells CASSDGQGVNEKLFF. DNA of the CDR3: TGTGCCAGCAGCGATGGACAGGGCGTTAATGAAAAACTGTTTTTT.

The chain couples TRBV19 to TRBJ2-1, with D perhaps given as TRBD1 or TRBD2 (6 bases each). V dropped 6 bases and J dropped 6 bases, with 15 bases sitting between them. Germline V lookup: CDR1 LNHDA, CDR2 SQIVND (reference sequence). This CDR3 has 14 residues. The CDR3 loop reads CASRGGPRGNEQFF. The CDR3 DNA reads TGTGCCAGTAGGGGGGGTCCCAGGGGCAATGAGCAGTTCTTC.

This chain joins TRBV10-3 and TRBJ2-6, with D possibly being TRBD1 (5 bases). The ends were cut back, 0 bases at V and 1 base at J, with 13 bases in the middle. The CDR3 has 18 amino acids. Germline V lookup: CDR1 ENHRY, CDR2 SYGVKD. The CDR3 loop reads CAISESIDPGSGANVLTF. CDR3 coding DNA: TGTGCCATCAGTGAGTCGATTGACCCAGGGTCTGGGGCCAACGTCCTGACTTTC.

The rearrangement links TRBV18 to TRBJ2-5, with 7 positions matching TRBD1. Germline assignment: CDR1 KGHSH and CDR2 LQKENI. The CDR3 spans 14 residues. V shed 5 bases, J shed 9 bases, and the junction held 12 bases outside the gene matches. The CDR3 DNA reads TGTGCCAGCTCAACGGACCATGGCAGGGGGTCCCAGTACTTC. Translating it yields CASSTDHGRGSQYF.

This rearrangement joins TRBV5-5 to TRBJ1-2; TRBD1 agrees at 8 bases. CDR3 size: 15 residues. In germline, CDR1 is SGHKS, CDR2 YYEKEE (reference sequence). J gave up 4 bases and V 0 bases, and 5 bases lay outside the gene matches. The CDR3 is CASSLAAGTGYGYTF. The CDR3, as DNA: TGTGCCAGCAGCTTGGCAGCCGGGACAGGCTATGGCTACACCTTC.

This chain connects TRBV5-5 to TRBJ2-7; D is unclear. CDR3 length equals 13 residues. The V gene's germline CDR1 is SGHKS and CDR2 YYEKEE (reference sequence). V was pared by 0 bases and J by 6 bases, with 10 bases between. The CDR3 loop is CASSLEMDPEQYF. The CDR3, as DNA: TGTGCCAGCAGCTTGGAAATGGATCCCGAGCAGTACTTC. Supplemented by reference TRBV5-5 and TRBJ2-7, the full variable domain reads DAGVTQSPTHLIKTRGQQVTLRCSPISGHKSVSWYQQVLGQGPQFIFQYYEKEERGRGNFPDRFSARQFPNYSSELNVNALLLGDSALYLCASSLEMDPEQYFGPGTRLTVT.

V and J are TRBV2 and TRBJ2-2; TRBD2 matches 12 bases. This CDR3 contains 14 residues. Germline V gene lookup returns CDR1 SNHLY and CDR2 FYNNEI. V was pared by 8 bases and J by 7 bases, with 5 bases of the junction left unmatched. CDR3 protein: CASLAGGPIGELFF. The CDR3 DNA reads TGTGCCAGCCTAGCGGGAGGGCCGATCGGGGAGCTGTTTTTT. Looking up the rest from reference TRBV2 and TRBJ2-2 gives the full variable domain: EPEVTQTPSHQVTQMGQEVILRCVPISNHLYFYWYRQILGQKVEFLVSFYNNEISEKSEIFDDQFSVERPDGSNFTLKIRSTKLEDSAMYFCASLAGGPIGELFFGEGSRLTVL.

The CDR3 region is CASSVGGGPEQYF. The CDR3 bases are TGTGCCAGCAGCGTGGGGGGGGGCCCCGAGCAGTACTTC. This chain joins TRBV7-6 and TRBJ2-7; maybe TRBD2 (7 bases). Germline CDR1 reads SGHVS; CDR2 reads FNYEAQ. Trimming shortened V by 5 bases and J by 6 bases, and 14 bases separated the two germline ends. The CDR3 contains 13 residues.

The genes are TRBV18 and TRBJ2-1, with a tentative D call TRBD1 (5 bases). Germline loops: CDR1 KGHSH, CDR2 LQKENI. The CDR3 is made up of 13 amino acids. V gave up 9 bases and J gave up 0 bases, with 9 bases separating them. The DNA for the CDR3 is TGTGCCAGTCTAGGGGACTCCTACAATGAGCAGTTCTTC. Amino acid sequence: CASLGDSYNEQFF.

DNA for the CDR3: TGCAGCGTTGAAGATAGGGACAGGGGATTCAATGAGCAGTTCTTC. Amino acid sequence: CSVEDRDRGFNEQFF. This chain joins TRBV29-1 and TRBJ2-1; 10 nucleotides line up with TRBD1. CDR3 length equals 15 residues. Trimming removed 0 bases from V and 6 bases from J; junction bases left unmatched: 5. The germline CDR1 and CDR2 sequences are SQVTM and ANQGSEA.

The genes are TRBV7-3 and TRBJ1-1; 7 bases agree with TRBD1. After removal of 6 bases from V and 6 bases from J, the junction contained 7 bases not matched to a gene. This CDR3 is 13 amino acids long. Germline V gene sequence: CDR1 SGHTA, CDR2 FQGTGA. In nucleotides, the CDR3 is TGTGCCAGCAGACTCACAGGGGATGCTGAAGCTTTCTTT. Its protein product is CASRLTGDAEAFF.

This clone was seen just once. This rearrangement joins TRBV5-1 to TRBJ1-1; D remains ambiguous. From germline, CDR1 is SGHRS and CDR2 YFSETQ. The CDR3 spans 14 residues. With 0 bases removed from V and 2 bases from J, the gap between germline ends came to 8 bases. The CDR3 DNA reads TGCGCCAGCAGCTTGGGGGCGGGTAACACTGAAGCTTTCTTT. It yields the protein CASSLGAGNTEAFF.

This clone was observed a single time. This chain uses TRBV6-4 with TRBJ2-2, with D perhaps matching TRBD1 (6 bases). Trimming pared 6 bases from V and 5 bases from J, leaving 19 bases between. This CDR3 is 16 amino acids long. Germline values: CDR1 MRHNA, CDR2 SNTAGT. Written as DNA, the CDR3 is TGTGCCAGCAGACAAGGGACATCCGGAGAAACCGGGGAGCTGTTTTTT. Translation gives CASRQGTSGETGELFF.

This clone came up once. The V gene is TRBV7-9, the J gene TRBJ1-5; D ambiguous. CDR3 length equals 12 residues. Trimming removed 5 bases from V and 5 bases from J, with 7 bases in between. Germline-derived CDR1 and CDR2 are SEHNR and FQNEAQ (reference sequence). CDR3 sequence: CASSREDQPQHF. CDR3 nucleotides: TGTGCCAGCAGCCGGGAAGATCAGCCCCAGCATTTT. The full variable domain, completed using reference TRBV7-9 and TRBJ1-5, is DTGVSQNPRHKITKRGQNVTFRCDPISEHNRLYWYRQTLGQGPEFLTYFQNEAQLEKSRLLSDRFSAERPKGSFSTLEIQRTEQGDSAMYLCASSREDQPQHFGDGTRLSIL.

V gene TRBV7-9 combines with J gene TRBJ1-2; 8 nucleotides agree with TRBD1. The germline gives CDR1 SEHNR, CDR2 FQNEAQ (reference sequence). The V segment lost 2 bases and the J segment 2 bases; nucleotides outside the gene matches: 7. The CDR3 runs to 16 residues. The DNA of the CDR3 is TGTGCCAGCAGCTTAAGACAGGGGACCATCAACTATGGCTACACCTTC. Its translation is CASSLRQGTINYGYTF.

This rearrangement joins TRBV4-1 to TRBJ2-2; D assignment may be TRBD1 or TRBD2 (6 bases each). The CDR3 length is 15 residues. Germline V gene sequence: CDR1 MGHRA, CDR2 YSYEKL. V shed 0 bases and J shed 6 bases, with 11 bases lying between them. CDR3 amino acids: CASSQEGGSAGELFF. In DNA, the CDR3 is TGCGCCAGCAGCCAAGAAGGGGGGTCGGCCGGGGAGCTGTTTTTT.

The V and J genes are TRBV5-1 and TRBJ1-6; D might be TRBD1 (6 bases). The CDR3 covers 15 residues. In germline, CDR1 is SGHRS, CDR2 YFSETQ. V shed 0 bases and J shed 7 bases, with 11 bases lying between them. The CDR3 region has the DNA TGCGCCAGCAGCTTGGCAGGGGTCCGGAATTCACCCCTCCACTTT. Translating gives CASSLAGVRNSPLHF.

J is TRBJ2-3 and V is TRBV13; weak D call: TRBD2 (5 bases). Trimming removed 2 bases at V and 4 bases at J, with 22 bases between. Per the germline V gene, CDR1 is PRHDT and CDR2 is FYEKMQ (reference sequence). The CDR3 has 18 residues. CDR3 region: CASSLMSLRDRYPDTQYF. For the CDR3, the DNA is TGTGCCAGCAGCTTAATGTCCCTCCGGGATCGGTACCCAGATACGCAGTATTTT.

The chain is built from TRBV13 and TRBJ2-7, with TRBD1 as a possible D gene (5 bases). Germline assignment: CDR1 PRHDT and CDR2 FYEKMQ (reference sequence). This CDR3 contains 13 residues. V shed 0 bases and J shed 3 bases, with 6 bases lying between them. CDR3 region: CASSLGQDYEQYF. The CDR3 nucleotides read TGTGCCAGCAGCTTAGGACAGGACTACGAGCAGTACTTC.

CDR3 protein: CASSSGQGGSYEQYF. CDR3 nucleotide sequence: TGTGCCAGCTCGTCAGGACAGGGAGGCTCCTACGAGCAGTACTTC. The chain is built from TRBV18 and TRBJ2-7, with 8 nucleotides matching TRBD1. There are 15 residues in the CDR3. The ends lost 6 bases at V and 0 bases at J; junction bases unmatched: 7. Germline CDR1 is KGHSH and CDR2 is LQKENI.

The chain employs TRBV28 and TRBJ2-5; the match to TRBD2 covers 7 bases. V gave up 4 bases and J gave up 3 bases; unmatched junction bases: 8. The germline gives CDR1 MDHEN, CDR2 SYDVKM. The CDR3 spans 15 residues. The CDR3 sequence is CASSSLTRGEETQYF. The DNA for the CDR3 is TGTGCCAGCAGTTCTCTCACACGGGGGGAAGAGACCCAGTACTTC.

The V and J genes are TRBV19 and TRBJ1-5, with D hard to call. The germline V gene encodes CDR1 LNHDA and CDR2 SQIVND (reference sequence). Trimming took off 7 bases at V and 0 bases at J, with 13 bases between the two ends. This CDR3 comprises 15 residues. The CDR3 DNA reads as TGTGCCAGTATAAGAGGGAGTAATAGCAATCAGCCCCAGCATTTT. Its translation is CASIRGSNSNQPQHF.

The V gene is TRBV4-1, the J gene TRBJ2-4, with unresolved D. The CDR3 consists of 13 residues. Germline-derived CDR1 and CDR2 are MGHRA and YSYEKL. V shed 0 bases and J shed 6 bases, with 6 bases lying between them. Here the CDR3 DNA reads TGCGCCAGCAGCCAAGATTGGGCAAACATTCAGTACTTC. It specifies CASSQDWANIQYF.

The rearrangement joins TRBV14 to TRBJ2-7, with 7 bases that match TRBD1. J was trimmed by 6 bases and V by 3 bases; bases with no gene match: 5. The CDR3 extends over 13 amino acids. The germline V gene encodes CDR1 SGHDN and CDR2 FVKESK. The CDR3 DNA follows: TGTGCCAGCAGCCAGTACAGGGGCAGCGAGCAGTACTTC. As protein: CASSQYRGSEQYF.

The CDR3 DNA sequence: TGTGCCAGCAGCTCCGGGACAGGGGAGGCCAGGGAGCAGTACTTC. Translated, it gives CASSSGTGEAREQYF. The chain employs TRBV7-9 and TRBJ2-7; 10 nucleotides agree with TRBD1. The CDR3 totals 15 residues. Germline V CDR1 and CDR2: SEHNR, FQNEAQ (reference sequence). Trimming cost V 4 bases and J 7 bases; bases outside gene matches: 10.